This T cell receptor (beta chain) originates from a study of PD-L1 blockade in urothelial cancer. Spike-ins of synthetic TCR analog templates went into each PCR. The data were produced by immunoSEQ multiplex PCR, yet TCRdb's version contains in-frame clones alone and is incomplete. The sample comprises more than 50,000 clones, about 80% of which are singletons, and about 4.5% rests with the top ten. Sequences were derived from PBMCs, sampled around atezolizumab (anti-PD-L1) treatment. The clonotype comes from a man aged 65 to 85 with urothelial cancer.

CDR3 sequence: CASSPSGLSGYGEQFF. The CDR3 bases are TGTGCCAGCTCACCATCCGGACTATCAGGCTACGGTGAGCAGTTCTTC. The gene calls are TRBV18 and TRBJ2-1; D is perhaps TRBD2 (6 bases). The CDR3 runs to 16 residues. With 2 bases removed from V and 9 bases from J, the gap between germline ends came to 20 bases. Germline V CDR1 and CDR2: KGHSH, LQKENI.